A single sample is the source of the 2 T cell receptor beta chains below, sequenced in a study of T cells expressing NK-cell markers. From the 5' RACE reads, TCRdb lists one entry per CDR3 protein and no DNA. The repertoire shows about 460,000 distinct CDR3 sequences; the top ten hold 1.4% to 1.5%. Sequencing was carried out using blood T cells: a sorted CD56 or NKG2C T cell subset, CD4+ or CD8+ T cells, or bulk PBMC T cells (not recorded which). The receptor source for this set is a woman in her forties or fifties in good health.

The chain employs TRBV5-1 and TRBJ2-5; the TCRdb call, TRBD1, lacks DNA for checking. The CDR3 is made up of 13 amino acids. CDR1 and CDR2 from the germline V gene are SGHRS and YFSETQ. This CDR3 is CATPGSGRETQYF. Full variable domain (missing parts from reference TRBV5-1 and TRBJ2-5): KAGVTQTPRYLIKTRGQQVTLSCSPISGHRSVSWYQQTPGQGLQFLFEYFSETQRNKGNFPGRFSGRQFSNSRSEMNVSTLELGDSALYLCATPGSGRETQYFGPGTRLLVL.

This sequence joins TRBV12-3 or TRBV12-4 and TRBJ2-2; with no DNA, the TCRdb D assignment of TRBD2 cannot be verified. This CDR3 comprises 15 residues. CDR3 amino acids: CASTLAGEGTGELFF.